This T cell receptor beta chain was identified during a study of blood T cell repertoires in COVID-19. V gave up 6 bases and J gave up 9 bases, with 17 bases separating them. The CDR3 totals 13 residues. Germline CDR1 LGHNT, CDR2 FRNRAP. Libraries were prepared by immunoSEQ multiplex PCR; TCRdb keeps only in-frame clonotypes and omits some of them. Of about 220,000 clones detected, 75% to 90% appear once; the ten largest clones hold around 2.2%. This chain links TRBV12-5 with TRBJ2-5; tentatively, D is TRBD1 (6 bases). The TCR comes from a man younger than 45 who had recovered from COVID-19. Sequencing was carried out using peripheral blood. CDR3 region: CASGQTGSGAQYF. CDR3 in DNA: TGTGCTAGTGGACAGACAGGCTCAGGGGCCCAGTACTTC. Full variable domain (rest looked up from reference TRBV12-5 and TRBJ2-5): DARVTQTPRHKVTEMGQEVTMRCQPILGHNTVFWYRQTMMQGLELLAYFRNRAPLDDSGMPKDRFSAEMPDATLATLKIQPSEPRDSAVYFCASGQTGSGAQYFGPGTRLLVL.